The following is a TCR beta chain sequence with its context. The antigen remains undetermined. Sequencing libraries for TCR beta were prepared with iRepertoire HTBI primers and Arm-PCR of CDR3 regions. Per the study methods: Among the samples, around 58 TRBV and about 15 TRBJ segments were identified. Using its own MiXCR run on the multiplex PCR reads, TCRdb lists one record per CDR3 protein. For this entry, the V and J calls and clone size follow TCRdb and not the study's own pipeline. Among 500,000 to 800,000 distinct CDR3 sequences, about 30% were seen once, and the ten largest hold roughly 41%. The time point is: persistent/refractory GD, antithyroid drugs over 5 years with positive TRAb. Generation of the TCR library employed RNA extracted from PBMCs. A volume of 8.5 to 10 milliliters of peripheral blood was collected in EDTA tubes. The data originate from a study of regulatory T cells in long-lasting Graves disease. Study at large: The study counted Graves' disease as persistent given over 5 years of antithyroid drugs and positive TSH receptor antibodies. Whole-study results and caveats: Public clonotype sharing was higher in persistent than newly diagnosed patients.

Here the sequenced sample was peripheral blood mononuclear cells (PBMCs), taken when the disease was refractory, from a patient treated with antithyroid drugs. The TCR sequence derives from a female donor with Graves disease.

The CDR3 sequence: CASSGTLRSGRGAFF. The CDR3, as DNA: TGTGCCAGCAGCGGGACCCTCAGGTCCGGTAGAGGAGCTTTCTTT. The genes are TRBV7-6 and TRBJ1-1, with a possible D match to TRBD1 (5 bases). Germline values: CDR1 SGHVS, CDR2 FNYEAQ. Trimming left V 5 bases short and J 10 bases short, with 23 bases between. The CDR3 length is 15 residues.